The clone carrying this T cell receptor beta chain was found a few times. The sample belongs to a study of OX40 agonist ivuxolimab in advanced cancers. Sequenced by immunoSEQ multiplex PCR; TCRdb stores in-frame clones only, minus some. In the table there are 60,000 to 90,000 clones, around 86% of which are singletons. The CDR3 loop spans 15 amino acids. Trimming stripped 4 bases from V and 3 bases from J, with 12 bases between. Germline lookup yields CDR1 LGHNA and CDR2 YSLEER. The chain carries TRBV4-3 and TRBJ1-4; D uncertain. The sequence derives from an adult with an advanced solid tumor such as melanoma, head and neck, liver or kidney cancer. The specimen was CD4+ or CD8+ T cells sorted from blood, collected in a trial of the OX40 agonist ivuxolimab. CDR3 sequence reads: CASSLDLLANEKLFF. The CDR3 DNA is TGCGCCAGCAGCCTAGACCTACTGGCTAATGAAAAACTGTTTTTT.